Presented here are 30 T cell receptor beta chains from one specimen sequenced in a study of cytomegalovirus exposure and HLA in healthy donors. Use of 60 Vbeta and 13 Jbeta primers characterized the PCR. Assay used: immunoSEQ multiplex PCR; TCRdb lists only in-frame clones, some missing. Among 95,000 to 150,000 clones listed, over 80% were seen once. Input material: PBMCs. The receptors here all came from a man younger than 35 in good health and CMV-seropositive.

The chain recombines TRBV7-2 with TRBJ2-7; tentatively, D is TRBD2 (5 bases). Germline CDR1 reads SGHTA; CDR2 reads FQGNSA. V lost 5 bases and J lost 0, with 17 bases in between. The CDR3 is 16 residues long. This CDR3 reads CASSRPPGFDSYEQYF. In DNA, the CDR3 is TGTGCCAGCAGCCGCCCCCCGGGGTTCGACTCCTACGAGCAGTACTTC.

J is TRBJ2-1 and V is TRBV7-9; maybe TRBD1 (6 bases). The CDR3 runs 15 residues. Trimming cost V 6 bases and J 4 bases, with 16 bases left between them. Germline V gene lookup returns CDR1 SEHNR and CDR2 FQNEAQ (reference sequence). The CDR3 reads CASSTRRDTYNEQFF. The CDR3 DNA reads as TGTGCCAGCAGTACCAGACGGGACACTTACAATGAGCAGTTCTTC. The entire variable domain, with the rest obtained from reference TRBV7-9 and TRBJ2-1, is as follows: DTGVSQNPRHKITKRGQNVTFRCDPISEHNRLYWYRQTLGQGPEFLTYFQNEAQLEKSRLLSDRFSAERPKGSFSTLEIQRTEQGDSAMYLCASSTRRDTYNEQFFGPGTRLTVL.

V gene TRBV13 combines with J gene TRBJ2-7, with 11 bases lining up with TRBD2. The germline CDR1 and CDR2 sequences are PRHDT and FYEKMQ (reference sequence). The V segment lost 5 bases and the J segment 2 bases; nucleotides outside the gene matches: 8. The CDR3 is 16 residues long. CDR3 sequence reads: CASSTSLAGGTYEQYF. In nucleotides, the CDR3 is TGTGCCAGCAGCACCTCATTAGCGGGGGGGACCTACGAGCAGTACTTC. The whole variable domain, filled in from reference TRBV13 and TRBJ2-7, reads AAGVIQSPRHLIKEKRETATLKCYPIPRHDTVYWYQQGPGQDPQFLISFYEKMQSDKGSIPDRFSAQQFSDYHSELNMSSLELGDSALYFCASSTSLAGGTYEQYFGPGTRLTVT.

This CDR3 is CASRTGTGVNTEAFF. The DNA of the CDR3 is TGCGCCAGCAGAACCGGGACAGGGGTTAACACTGAAGCTTTCTTT. V and J are TRBV5-1 and TRBJ1-1, with 10 bases aligning to TRBD1. V dropped 5 bases and J dropped 2; count of bases not matched to a gene: 6. The V gene's germline CDR1 is SGHRS and CDR2 YFSETQ. The CDR3 has 15 residues.

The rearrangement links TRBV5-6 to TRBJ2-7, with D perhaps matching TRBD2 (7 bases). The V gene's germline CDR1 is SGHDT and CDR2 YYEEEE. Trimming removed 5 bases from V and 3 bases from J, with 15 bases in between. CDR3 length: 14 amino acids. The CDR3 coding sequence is TGTGCCAGCAGGCTCAAGGGGGGGAACTACGAGCAGTACTTC. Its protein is CASRLKGGNYEQYF.

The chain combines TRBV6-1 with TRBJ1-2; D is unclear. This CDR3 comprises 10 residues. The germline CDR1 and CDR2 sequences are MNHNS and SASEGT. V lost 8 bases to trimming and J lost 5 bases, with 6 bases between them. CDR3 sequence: CASRRYGYTF. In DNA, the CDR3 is TGTGCCAGCCGGAGGTATGGCTACACCTTC.

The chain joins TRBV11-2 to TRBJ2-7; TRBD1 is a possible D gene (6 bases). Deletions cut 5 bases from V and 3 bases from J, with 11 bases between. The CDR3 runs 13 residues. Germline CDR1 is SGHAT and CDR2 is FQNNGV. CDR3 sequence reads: CASSLSQGYEQYF. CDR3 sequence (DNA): TGTGCCAGCAGCCTTTCACAGGGCTACGAGCAGTACTTC. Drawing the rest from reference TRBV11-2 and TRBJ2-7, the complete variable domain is EAGVAQSPRYKIIEKRQSVAFWCNPISGHATLYWYQQILGQGPKLLIQFQNNGVVDDSQLPKDRFSAERLKGVDSTLKIQPAKLEDSAVYLCASSLSQGYEQYFGPGTRLTVT.

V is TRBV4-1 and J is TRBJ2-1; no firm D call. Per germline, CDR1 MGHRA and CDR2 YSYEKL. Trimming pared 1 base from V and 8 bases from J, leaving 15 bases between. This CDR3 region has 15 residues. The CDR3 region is CASSQGLVPVDEQFF. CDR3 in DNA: TGCGCCAGCAGCCAAGGTTTAGTTCCGGTCGATGAGCAGTTCTTC.

Written as DNA, the CDR3 is TGTGCCAGCAGCTTAGAACAGGATCTCTATGGCTACACCTTC. This gives the protein CASSLEQDLYGYTF. The chain joins TRBV7-8 to TRBJ1-2; a weak D match, TRBD1 (5 bases). Germline CDR1 SGHVS, CDR2 FQNEAQ. The CDR3 spans 14 residues. V lost 1 base to trimming and J lost 4 bases, with 10 bases between them.

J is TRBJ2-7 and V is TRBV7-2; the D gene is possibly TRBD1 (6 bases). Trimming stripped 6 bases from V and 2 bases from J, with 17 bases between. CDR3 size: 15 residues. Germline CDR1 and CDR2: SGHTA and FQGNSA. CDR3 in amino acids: CASRYRALAPYEQYF. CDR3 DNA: TGTGCCAGCAGGTACAGGGCACTCGCTCCCTACGAGCAGTACTTC.

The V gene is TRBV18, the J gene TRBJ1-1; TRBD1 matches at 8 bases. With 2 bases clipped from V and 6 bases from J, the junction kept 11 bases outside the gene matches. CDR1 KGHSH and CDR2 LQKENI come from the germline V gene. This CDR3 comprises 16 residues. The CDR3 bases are TGTGCCAGCTCACCAAGGCAGGGGGCGACTGGGCCTGAAGCTTTCTTT. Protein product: CASSPRQGATGPEAFF.

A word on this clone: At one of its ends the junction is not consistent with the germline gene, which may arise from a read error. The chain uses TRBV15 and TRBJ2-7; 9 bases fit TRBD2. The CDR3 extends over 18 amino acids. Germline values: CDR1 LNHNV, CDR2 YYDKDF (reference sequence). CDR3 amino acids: CATSRDLLAGWSSYEKYF. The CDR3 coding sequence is TGTGCCACCAGCAGAGATCTCCTAGCGGGGTGGAGCTCCTACGAGAAGTACTTC.

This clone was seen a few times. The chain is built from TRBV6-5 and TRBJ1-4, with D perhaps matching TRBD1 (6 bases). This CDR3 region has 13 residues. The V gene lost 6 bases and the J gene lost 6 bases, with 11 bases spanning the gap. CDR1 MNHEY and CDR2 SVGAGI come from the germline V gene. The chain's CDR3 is CASSGQRDEKLFF. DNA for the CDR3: TGTGCCAGCAGCGGACAGAGGGATGAAAAACTGTTTTTT.

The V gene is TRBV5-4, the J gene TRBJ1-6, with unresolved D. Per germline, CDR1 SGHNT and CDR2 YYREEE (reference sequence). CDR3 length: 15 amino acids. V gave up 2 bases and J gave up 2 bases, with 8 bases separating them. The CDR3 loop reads CASSFGGTYNSPLHF. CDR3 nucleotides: TGTGCCAGCAGCTTCGGAGGGACCTATAATTCACCCCTCCACTTT.

The CDR3 sequence: CASRTSGGNNEQFF. The CDR3 DNA reads TGTGCCAGTAGGACTAGCGGGGGGAACAATGAGCAGTTCTTC. V and J are TRBV19 and TRBJ2-1; TRBD2 aligns across 13 bases. V shed 6 bases and J 5 bases; nucleotides not matched to a gene: 1. CDR3 length equals 14 residues. Germline lookup yields CDR1 LNHDA and CDR2 SQIVND (reference sequence).

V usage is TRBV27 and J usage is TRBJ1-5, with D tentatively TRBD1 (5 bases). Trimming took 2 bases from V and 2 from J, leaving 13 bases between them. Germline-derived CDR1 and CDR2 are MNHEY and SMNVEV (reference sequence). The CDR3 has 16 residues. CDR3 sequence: CASSLGGAVGNQPQHF. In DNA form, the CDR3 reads TGTGCCAGCAGTTTAGGTGGGGCAGTAGGCAATCAGCCCCAGCATTTT.

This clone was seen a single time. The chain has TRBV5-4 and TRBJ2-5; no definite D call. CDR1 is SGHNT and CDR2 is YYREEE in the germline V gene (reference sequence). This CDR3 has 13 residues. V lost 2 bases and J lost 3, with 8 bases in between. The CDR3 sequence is CASSLYSKETQYF. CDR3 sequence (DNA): TGTGCCAGCAGCTTATACAGTAAAGAGACCCAGTACTTC.

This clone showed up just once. CDR3: CASSFVTSGATSTDTQYF. The CDR3 DNA is TGTGCCAGCAGCTTTGTAACTAGCGGGGCGACTAGCACAGATACGCAGTATTTT. The chain is built from TRBV5-4 and TRBJ2-3; 10 positions match TRBD2. CDR3 length: 18 amino acids. V shed 2 bases and J 0 bases; nucleotides not matched to a gene: 9. Per germline, CDR1 SGHNT and CDR2 YYREEE (reference sequence).

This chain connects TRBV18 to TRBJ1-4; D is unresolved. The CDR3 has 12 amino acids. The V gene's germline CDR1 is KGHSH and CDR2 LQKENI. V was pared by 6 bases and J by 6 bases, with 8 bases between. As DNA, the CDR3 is TGTGCCAGCTCCCCTACGGATGAAAAACTGTTTTTT. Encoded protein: CASSPTDEKLFF.

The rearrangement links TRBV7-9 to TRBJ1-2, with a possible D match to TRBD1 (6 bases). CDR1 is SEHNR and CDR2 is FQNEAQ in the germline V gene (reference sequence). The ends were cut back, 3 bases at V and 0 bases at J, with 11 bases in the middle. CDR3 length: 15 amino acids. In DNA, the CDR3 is TGTGCCAGCAGCTTTAGTGGACAGACTAACTATGGCTACACCTTC. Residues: CASSFSGQTNYGYTF.

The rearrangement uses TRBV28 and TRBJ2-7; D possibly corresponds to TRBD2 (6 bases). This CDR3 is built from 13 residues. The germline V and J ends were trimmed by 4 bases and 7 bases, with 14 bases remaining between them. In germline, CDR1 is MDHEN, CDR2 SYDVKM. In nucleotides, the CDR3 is TGTGCCAGCAGTTCCCCCGGGACTGGAGAGCAGTACTTC. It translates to CASSSPGTGEQYF.

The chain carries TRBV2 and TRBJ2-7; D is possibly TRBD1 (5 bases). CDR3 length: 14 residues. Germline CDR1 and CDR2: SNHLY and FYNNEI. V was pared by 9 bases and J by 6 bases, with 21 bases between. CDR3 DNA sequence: TGTGCCAGTTTCGTGCAGGGCCCGATGCGCGAGCAGTACTTC. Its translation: CASFVQGPMREQYF. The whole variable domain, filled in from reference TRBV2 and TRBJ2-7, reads EPEVTQTPSHQVTQMGQEVILRCVPISNHLYFYWYRQILGQKVEFLVSFYNNEISEKSEIFDDQFSVERPDGSNFTLKIRSTKLEDSAMYFCASFVQGPMREQYFGPGTRLTVT.

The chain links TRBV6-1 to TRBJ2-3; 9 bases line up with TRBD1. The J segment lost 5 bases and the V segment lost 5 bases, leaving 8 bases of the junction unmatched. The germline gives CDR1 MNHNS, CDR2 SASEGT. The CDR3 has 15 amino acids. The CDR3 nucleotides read TGTGCCAGCAGTAACCCGGGACAGGGAGGAGATACGCAGTATTTT. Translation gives CASSNPGQGGDTQYF.

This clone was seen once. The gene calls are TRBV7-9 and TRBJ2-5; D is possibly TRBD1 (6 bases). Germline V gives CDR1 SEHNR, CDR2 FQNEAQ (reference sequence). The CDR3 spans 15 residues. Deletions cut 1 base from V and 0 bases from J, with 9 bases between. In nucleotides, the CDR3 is TGTGCCAGCAGCTTAGGGACAGCAGACCAAGAGACCCAGTACTTC. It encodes CASSLGTADQETQYF.

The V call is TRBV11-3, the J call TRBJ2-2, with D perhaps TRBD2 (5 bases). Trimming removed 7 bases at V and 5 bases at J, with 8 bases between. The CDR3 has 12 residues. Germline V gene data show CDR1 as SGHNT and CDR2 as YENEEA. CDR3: CASNDYTGELFF. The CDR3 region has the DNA TGTGCCAGCAACGACTATACCGGGGAGCTGTTTTTT.

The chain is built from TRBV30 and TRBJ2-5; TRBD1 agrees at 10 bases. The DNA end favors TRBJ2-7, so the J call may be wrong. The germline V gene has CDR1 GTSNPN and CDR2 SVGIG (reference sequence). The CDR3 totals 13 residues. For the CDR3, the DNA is TGTGCCTGGAACGGACAGGGGGGATACGAGCAGTACTTC. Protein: CAWNGQGGYEQYF.

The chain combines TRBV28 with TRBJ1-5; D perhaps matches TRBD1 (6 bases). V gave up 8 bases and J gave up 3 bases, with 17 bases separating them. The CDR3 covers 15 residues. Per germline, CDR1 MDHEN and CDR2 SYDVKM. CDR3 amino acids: CASYLRAGANQPQHF. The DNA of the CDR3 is TGTGCCAGCTACCTGCGGGCAGGGGCCAATCAGCCCCAGCATTTT.

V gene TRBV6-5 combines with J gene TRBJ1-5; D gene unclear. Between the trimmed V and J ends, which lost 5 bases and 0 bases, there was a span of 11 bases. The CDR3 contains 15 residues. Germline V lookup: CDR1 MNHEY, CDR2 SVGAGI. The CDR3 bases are TGTGCCAGCAGTCCGGGTGGGTTTAGCAATCAGCCCCAGCATTTT. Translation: CASSPGGFSNQPQHF.

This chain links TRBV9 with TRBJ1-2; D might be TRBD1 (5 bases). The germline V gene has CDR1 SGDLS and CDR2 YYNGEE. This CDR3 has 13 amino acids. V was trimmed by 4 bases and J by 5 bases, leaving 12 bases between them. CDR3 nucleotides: TGTGCCAGCAGCTCGGGGGAGGCGTATGGCTACACCTTC. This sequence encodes CASSSGEAYGYTF.

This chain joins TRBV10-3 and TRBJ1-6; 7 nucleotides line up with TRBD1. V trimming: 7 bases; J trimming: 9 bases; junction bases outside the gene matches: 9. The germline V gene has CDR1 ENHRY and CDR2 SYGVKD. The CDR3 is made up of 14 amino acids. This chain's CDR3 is CAITRDSEASPLHF. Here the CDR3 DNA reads TGTGCCATCACCCGGGACAGTGAAGCTTCACCCCTCCACTTT.